This TCR beta chain came from a study of blood T cells in healthy people across ages. In this sample, this clonotype turned up a few times. Antigen specificity is unknown. PCR was performed a second time for about 7 to 12 cycles using a sample-barcoded 5' primer and a J-beta primer mix. MiXCR was run by TCRdb on the 5' RACE reads, yielding one entry per CDR3 protein. The sample lists about 1 million distinct CDR3 sequences; 45% were seen once. General study results and limits: Leaving the PBMCs unsorted stopped any conclusive comparison of naive versus antigen-experienced cells.

The CDR3 contains 16 residues. V lost 3 bases and J lost 0, with 14 bases in between. Per the germline V gene, CDR1 is LNHDA and CDR2 is SQIVND (reference sequence). The receptor's source is a woman aged 55-70 years in good health. Sequenced material: blood. The rearrangement joins TRBV19 to TRBJ1-1, with D hard to call. DNA for the CDR3: TGTGCCAGTAGTATCAGGCAGACGAGCCTGAACACTGAAGCTTTCTTT. Amino acid sequence: CASSIRQTSLNTEAFF.